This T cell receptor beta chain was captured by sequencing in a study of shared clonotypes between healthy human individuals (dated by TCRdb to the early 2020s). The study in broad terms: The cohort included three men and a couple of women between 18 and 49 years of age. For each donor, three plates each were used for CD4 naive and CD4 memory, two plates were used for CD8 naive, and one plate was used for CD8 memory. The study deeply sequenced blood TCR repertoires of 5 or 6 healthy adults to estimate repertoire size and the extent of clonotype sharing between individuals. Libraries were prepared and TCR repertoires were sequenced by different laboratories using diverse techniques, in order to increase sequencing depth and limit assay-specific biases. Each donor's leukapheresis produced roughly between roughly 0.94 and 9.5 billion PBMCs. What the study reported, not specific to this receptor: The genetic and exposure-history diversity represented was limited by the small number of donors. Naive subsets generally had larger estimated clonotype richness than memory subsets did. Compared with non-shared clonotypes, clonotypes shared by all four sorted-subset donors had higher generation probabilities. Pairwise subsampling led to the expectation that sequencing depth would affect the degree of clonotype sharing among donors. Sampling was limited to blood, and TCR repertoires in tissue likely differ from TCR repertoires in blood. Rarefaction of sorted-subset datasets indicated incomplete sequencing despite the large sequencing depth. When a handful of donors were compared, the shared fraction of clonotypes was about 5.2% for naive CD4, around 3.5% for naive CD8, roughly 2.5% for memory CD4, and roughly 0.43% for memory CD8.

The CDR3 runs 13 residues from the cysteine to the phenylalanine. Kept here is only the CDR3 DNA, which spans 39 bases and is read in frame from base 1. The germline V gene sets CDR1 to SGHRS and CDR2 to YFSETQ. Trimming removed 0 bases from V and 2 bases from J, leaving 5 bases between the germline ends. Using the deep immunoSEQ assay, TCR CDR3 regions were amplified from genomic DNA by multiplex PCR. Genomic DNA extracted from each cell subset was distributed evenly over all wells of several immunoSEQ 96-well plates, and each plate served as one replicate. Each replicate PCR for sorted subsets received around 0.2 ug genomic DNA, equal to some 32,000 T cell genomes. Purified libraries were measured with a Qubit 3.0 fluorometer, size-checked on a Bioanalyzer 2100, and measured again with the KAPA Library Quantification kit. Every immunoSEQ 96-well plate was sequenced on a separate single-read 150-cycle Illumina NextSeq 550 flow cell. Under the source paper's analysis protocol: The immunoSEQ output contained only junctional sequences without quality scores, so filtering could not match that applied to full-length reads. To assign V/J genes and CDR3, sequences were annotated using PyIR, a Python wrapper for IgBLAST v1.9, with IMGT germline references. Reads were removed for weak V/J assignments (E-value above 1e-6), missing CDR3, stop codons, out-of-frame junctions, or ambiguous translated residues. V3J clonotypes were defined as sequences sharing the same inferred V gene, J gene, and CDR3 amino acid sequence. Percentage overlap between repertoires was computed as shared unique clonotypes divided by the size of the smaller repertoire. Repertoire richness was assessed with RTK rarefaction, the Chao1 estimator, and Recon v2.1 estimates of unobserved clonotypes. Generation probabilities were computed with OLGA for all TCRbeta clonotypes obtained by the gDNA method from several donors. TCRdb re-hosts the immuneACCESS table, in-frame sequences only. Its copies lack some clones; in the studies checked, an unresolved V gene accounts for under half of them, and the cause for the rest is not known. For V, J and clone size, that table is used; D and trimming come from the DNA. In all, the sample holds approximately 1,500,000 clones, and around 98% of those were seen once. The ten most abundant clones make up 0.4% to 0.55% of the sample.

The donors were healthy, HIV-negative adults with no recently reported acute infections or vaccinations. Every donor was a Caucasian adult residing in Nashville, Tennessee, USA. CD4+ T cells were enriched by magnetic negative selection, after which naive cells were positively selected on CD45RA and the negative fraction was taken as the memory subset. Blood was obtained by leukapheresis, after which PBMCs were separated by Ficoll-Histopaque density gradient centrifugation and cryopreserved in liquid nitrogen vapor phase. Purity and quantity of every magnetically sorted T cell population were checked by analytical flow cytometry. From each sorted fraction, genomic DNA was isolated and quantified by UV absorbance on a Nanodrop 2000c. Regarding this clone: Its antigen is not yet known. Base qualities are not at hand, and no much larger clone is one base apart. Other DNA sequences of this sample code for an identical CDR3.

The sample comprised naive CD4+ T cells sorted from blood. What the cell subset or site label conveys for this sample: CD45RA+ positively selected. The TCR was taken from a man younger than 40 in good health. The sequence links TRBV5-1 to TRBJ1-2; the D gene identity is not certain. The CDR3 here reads CASSLDTNYGYTF. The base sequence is TGCGCCAGCAGCTTGGATACAAACTATGGCTACACCTTC. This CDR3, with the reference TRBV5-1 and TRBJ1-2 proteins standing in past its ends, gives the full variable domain KAGVTQTPRYLIKTRGQQVTLSCSPISGHRSVSWYQQTPGQGLQFLFEYFSETQRNKGNFPGRFSGRQFSNSRSEMNVSTLELGDSALYLCASSLDTNYGYTFGSGTRLTVV.